Following are 26 T cell receptor beta chains from one sample sequenced in a study of blood T cell repertoires in COVID-19. The protocol was immunoSEQ multiplex PCR, while the TCRdb copy is restricted to in-frame clones and leaves out a portion. The sample has approximately 140,000 clones, approximately 82% seen once. Source material: peripheral blood. These receptors originate from a human donor in a cohort sampled during active COVID-19.

DNA for the CDR3: TGTGCCAGCTCTTTCGCGGGAGGGCCGGGCCAGCCCCAGCATTTT. This codes for CASSFAGGPGQPQHF. The chain uses TRBV18 and TRBJ1-5; no clear D. CDR3 length: 15 residues. Per the germline V gene, CDR1 is KGHSH and CDR2 is LQKENI. The V end was cut by 6 bases, the J end by 7 bases, with 19 bases between.

The V gene is TRBV6-2 or TRBV6-3, the J gene TRBJ1-1, with a possible D match to TRBD1 (5 bases). This CDR3 is built from 12 residues. V lost 4 bases to trimming and J lost 11 bases, with 14 bases between them. Germline values: CDR1 MNHEY, CDR2 SVGEGT. CDR3 residues: CASSWGGSKAFF. CDR3 DNA sequence: TGTGCCAGCAGTTGGGGGGGGAGTAAGGCTTTCTTT.

The chain employs TRBV19 and TRBJ2-2; 10 bases are shared with TRBD1. V trimming: 5 bases; J trimming: 8 bases; junction bases outside the gene matches: 14. This CDR3 has 17 residues. Per the germline V gene, CDR1 is LNHDA and CDR2 is SQIVND (reference sequence). The CDR3 nucleotides are TGTGCCAGTAGTGCTCCGGTAGGGACAGGGGCATCAGGGGAGCTGTTTTTT. This encodes CASSAPVGTGASGELFF.

This chain uses TRBV9 with TRBJ1-1; tentative D call: TRBD1 (5 bases). Trimming took off 0 bases at V and 2 bases at J, with 23 bases between the two ends. Germline V gene sequence: CDR1 SGDLS, CDR2 YYNGEE. CDR3 length: 19 residues. For the CDR3, the DNA is TGTGCCAGCAGCGTAGGTTGGGGTGGGTGGCAGGGCACCAACACTGAAGCTTTCTTT. This translates into CASSVGWGGWQGTNTEAFF.

This clone was found once. This specimen includes other DNA sequences encoding the same CDR3. The chain joins TRBV5-4 to TRBJ2-7; weak D call: TRBD1 (5 bases). CDR1 SGHNT and CDR2 YYREEE come from the germline V gene (reference sequence). The CDR3 totals 13 residues. V was shortened by 1 base and J by 3 bases, with 8 bases between the two germline ends. Written as DNA, the CDR3 is TGTGCCAGCAGCTTGAGGCAGGGCTACGAGCAGTACTTC. It specifies CASSLRQGYEQYF.

This clone showed up just once. V is TRBV4-2 and J is TRBJ2-5; TRBD2 matches 9 bases. The CDR3 is 16 residues long. The germline gives CDR1 LGHNA, CDR2 YNFKEQ. The V and J ends lost 4 bases and 1 base, in that order; junction bases with no gene match: 7. The CDR3 sequence is CASSPQAAGGQETQYF. In DNA form, the CDR3 reads TGTGCCAGCAGCCCCCAGGCAGCGGGAGGCCAAGAGACCCAGTACTTC.

V gene TRBV2 combines with J gene TRBJ2-5; D uncertain. The CDR3 is 13 amino acids. The germline V gene encodes CDR1 SNHLY and CDR2 FYNNEI. Trimming shortened V by 6 bases and J by 4 bases, and 12 bases separated the two germline ends. The CDR3 DNA is TGTGCCAGCAGGGAACTCGAGTCAGAGACCCAGTACTTC. It translates to CASRELESETQYF.

The V and J genes are TRBV3-1 (or the pseudogene TRBV3-2) and TRBJ2-6; tentatively, D is TRBD1 (6 bases). This CDR3 comprises 15 residues. Trimming removed 3 bases at V and 0 bases at J, with 6 bases between. Germline V CDR1 and CDR2: LGHDT, YNNKEL (reference sequence). Here the CDR3 reads CASSQDSSGANVLTF. The DNA of the CDR3 is TGTGCCAGCAGCCAGGACAGCTCTGGGGCCAACGTCCTGACTTTC.

The CDR3 DNA follows: TGTGCCAGCATGGGGGCTAGCGGGACCTTTTATGAGCAGTTCTTC. Translation gives CASMGASGTFYEQFF. This chain joins TRBV28 and TRBJ2-1, with 9 bases aligning to TRBD2. Per the germline V gene, CDR1 is MDHEN and CDR2 is SYDVKM. This CDR3 has 15 amino acids. V lost 7 bases, J lost 8 bases, and 12 bases stayed unmatched. The entire variable domain, with the rest obtained from reference TRBV28 and TRBJ2-1, is as follows: DVKVTQSSRYLVKRTGEKVFLECVQDMDHENMFWYRQDPGLGLRLIYFSYDVKMKEKGDIPEGYSVSREKKERFSLILESASTNQTSMYLCASMGASGTFYEQFFGPGTRLTVL.

About this clone itself: The sample carries other DNA sequences with the same CDR3. The V gene is TRBV19, the J gene TRBJ2-2; 11 nucleotides line up with TRBD1. With 6 bases clipped from V and 0 bases from J, the junction kept 3 bases outside the gene matches. The germline V gene has CDR1 LNHDA and CDR2 SQIVND (reference sequence). There are 16 residues in the CDR3. CDR3: CASRPGQGANTGELFF. The CDR3, as DNA: TGTGCCAGTAGGCCGGGACAGGGGGCGAACACCGGGGAGCTGTTTTTT.

The genes are TRBV9 and TRBJ1-5; no clear D gene. The V end was cut by 1 base, the J end by 6 bases, with 8 bases between. The CDR3 sequence is 13 residues long. Per the germline V gene, CDR1 is SGDLS and CDR2 is YYNGEE. The CDR3 DNA reads TGTGCCAGCAGCGTATCTCCGGGTCAGCCCCAGCATTTT. Amino acids: CASSVSPGQPQHF.

The chain couples TRBV19 to TRBJ2-7; D perhaps matches TRBD1 (5 bases). Germline V gene lookup returns CDR1 LNHDA and CDR2 SQIVND (reference sequence). The V end was cut by 1 base, the J end by 3 bases, with 10 bases between. This CDR3 contains 14 residues. The DNA for the CDR3 is TGTGCCAGTAGTATAGGCGACAGATACTACGAGCAGTACTTC. Its translation is CASSIGDRYYEQYF.

This clone has only one observation. V usage is TRBV27 and J usage is TRBJ2-7; 11 nucleotides match TRBD1. The V and J ends lost 6 bases and 6 bases, in that order; junction bases with no gene match: 4. The germline V gene has CDR1 MNHEY and CDR2 SMNVEV (reference sequence). The CDR3 is made up of 13 amino acids. The CDR3 bases are TGTGCCAGCAGAATCGGGACAGGGGGCGAGCAGTACTTC. Translation: CASRIGTGGEQYF.

This chain joins TRBV7-2 and TRBJ1-3; TRBD1 agrees at 8 bases. This CDR3 region has 15 residues. Per germline, CDR1 SGHTA and CDR2 FQGNSA. V shed 5 bases, J shed 2 bases, and the junction held 5 bases outside the gene matches. CDR3 in DNA: TGTGCCAGCAGCCGTTCGGACAGGGCTGGAAACACCATATATTTT. This codes for CASSRSDRAGNTIYF.

The rearrangement joins TRBV18 to TRBJ2-4; 7 bases fit TRBD1. The CDR3 has 15 amino acids. Germline CDR1 reads KGHSH; CDR2 reads LQKENI. With 4 bases clipped from V and 7 bases from J, the junction kept 10 bases outside the gene matches. CDR3 in amino acids: CASSQSTGAGNIQYF. The CDR3 DNA reads as TGTGCCAGCTCACAGTCTACAGGGGCCGGGAACATTCAGTACTTC.

The chain couples TRBV28 to TRBJ1-5; no definite D call. Per the germline V gene, CDR1 is MDHEN and CDR2 is SYDVKM. The CDR3 extends over 11 amino acids. The germline V and J ends were trimmed by 6 bases and 9 bases, with 9 bases remaining between them. CDR3 amino acids: CASRLNGPQHF. The CDR3 DNA reads TGTGCCAGCAGGCTAAATGGGCCCCAGCATTTT.

The chain is built from TRBV2 and TRBJ1-1; D might be TRBD1 (5 bases). Trimming took 7 bases from V and 1 from J, leaving 10 bases between them. From germline, CDR1 is SNHLY and CDR2 FYNNEI. The CDR3 covers 13 residues. CDR3 residues: CASTSDRNTEAFF. The DNA of the CDR3 is TGTGCCAGCACGTCCGACAGGAACACTGAAGCTTTCTTT.

The genes are TRBV7-6 and TRBJ2-2, with D possibly TRBD1 on 5 matching bases. The CDR3 runs to 16 residues. Trimming shortened V by 4 bases and J by 2 bases, and 14 bases separated the two germline ends. CDR1 and CDR2 (germline): SGHVS, FNYEAQ. For the CDR3, the DNA is TGTGCCAGCAGCTCATATCAGGGTATCAACACCGGGGAGCTGTTTTTT. This codes for CASSSYQGINTGELFF.

V gene TRBV25-1 combines with J gene TRBJ1-6; D is unclear. CDR1 is MGHDK and CDR2 is SYGVNS in the germline V gene. The V end lost 4 bases, the J end lost 9 bases, and 16 bases lay between the germline ends. The CDR3 is 15 amino acids. CDR3 protein: CASSATFTRSSPLHF. CDR3 bases: TGTGCCAGCAGTGCGACGTTCACGCGGTCTTCACCCCTCCACTTT.

This clone has a handful of counts. V usage is TRBV5-4 and J usage is TRBJ2-3; TRBD1 might be the D (6 bases). The germline V gene has CDR1 SGHNT and CDR2 YYREEE (reference sequence). Trimming stripped 0 bases from V and 6 bases from J, with 11 bases between. The CDR3 runs 14 residues. DNA of the CDR3: TGTGCCAGCAGCTTGGCCGTGGGGGCGGATACGCAGTATTTT. This gives the protein CASSLAVGADTQYF.

The gene calls are TRBV6-5 and TRBJ1-2; 7 bases match TRBD1. The CDR3 has 14 residues. Trimming cost V 4 bases and J 7 bases; bases outside gene matches: 9. Germline CDR1 and CDR2: MNHEY and SVGAGI. The CDR3 DNA reads as TGTGCCAGCAGTTTAGCTACAGGGGCTCCTGGCTACACCTTC. Protein product: CASSLATGAPGYTF.

The chain links TRBV4-3 to TRBJ2-6, with TRBD1 as a possible D gene (6 bases). CDR1 and CDR2 (germline): LGHNA, YSLEER. The CDR3 has 17 amino acids. V was pared by 2 bases and J by 4 bases, with 15 bases between. The CDR3 DNA reads TGCGCCAGCAGCCAACGATCGGACAGTTCGGGGGCCAACGTCCTGACTTTC. Translation gives CASSQRSDSSGANVLTF.

In DNA form, the CDR3 reads TGTGCCAGCAGAGCCGGCGGGACTAGGAGGGGGCAGTTCTTC. Its protein product is CASRAGGTRRGQFF. The chain uses TRBV7-3 and TRBJ2-1; 8 nucleotides line up with TRBD2. Germline V gives CDR1 SGHTA, CDR2 FQGTGA. This CDR3 spans 14 amino acids. Germline trimming cut 6 bases from V and 12 bases from J; bases unmatched to any gene: 13.

A single count supports this clone. This chain uses TRBV7-9 with TRBJ2-7, with 14 nucleotides matching TRBD2. This CDR3 spans 17 amino acids. V lost 5 bases and J lost 0; bases outside the gene matches: 6. The V gene's germline CDR1 is SEHNR and CDR2 FQNEAQ (reference sequence). CDR3 nucleotide sequence: TGTGCCAGCAGCCGGACTAGCGGGAGGTACAGCTCCTACGAGCAGTACTTC. It yields the protein CASSRTSGRYSSYEQYF. Full variable domain (outside the CDR3, taken from reference TRBV7-9 and TRBJ2-7): DTGVSQNPRHKITKRGQNVTFRCDPISEHNRLYWYRQTLGQGPEFLTYFQNEAQLEKSRLLSDRFSAERPKGSFSTLEIQRTEQGDSAMYLCASSRTSGRYSSYEQYFGPGTRLTVT.

The gene calls are TRBV3-1 (or the pseudogene TRBV3-2) and TRBJ2-7; no firm D call. Germline loops: CDR1 LGHDT, CDR2 YNNKEL (reference sequence). Trimming stripped 6 bases from V and 2 bases from J, with 8 bases between. The CDR3 has 12 amino acids. The chain's CDR3 is CASSHRAYEQYF. The CDR3 DNA reads TGTGCCAGCAGTCACAGAGCCTACGAGCAGTACTTC.

V usage is TRBV6-6 and J usage is TRBJ2-5; 7 nucleotides align to TRBD1. The V and J ends lost 7 bases and 5 bases, in that order; junction bases with no gene match: 7. Germline V gene lookup returns CDR1 MNHNY and CDR2 SVGAGI (reference sequence). CDR3 length equals 13 residues. The CDR3 DNA sequence: TGTGCCAGCACCCCCACAGGGGTTGAGACCCAGTACTTC. This gives the protein CASTPTGVETQYF.